A single sample gave rise to the 4 T cell receptor beta chains below, sequenced in a study of shared clonotypes between healthy human individuals. Generated by immunoSEQ multiplex PCR, the TCRdb table keeps only in-frame clones and is missing some. The sample has 2 million to 2.5 million clones, 80% to 95% seen once. The material sequenced was naive CD4+ T cells from PBMCs. As to subset: CD45RA+ positively selected. Every receptor here comes from a man aged 18 to 30 in good health. Some clones in this sample may be carry-over from other donors' samples.

The chain joins TRBV11-2 to TRBJ2-3; 10 bases align to TRBD2. Trimming took 4 bases from V and 2 from J; bases not matched to a gene: 9. Per the germline V gene, CDR1 is SGHAT and CDR2 is FQNNGV. The CDR3 is 17 amino acids. The CDR3 nucleotides read TGTGCCAGCAGCTACATTATACTAGCGGGGTTCACAGATACGCAGTATTTT. Its protein is CASSYIILAGFTDTQYF.

This clone is a singleton in its sample. The rearrangement uses TRBV5-1 and TRBJ1-1; D unclear. This CDR3 has 16 residues. The germline V gene encodes CDR1 SGHRS and CDR2 YFSETQ. Trimming stripped 5 bases from V and 0 bases from J, with 17 bases between. The CDR3 DNA is TGCGCCAGCAGTCACGACTTCTTTCGCATGAACACTGAAGCTTTCTTT. Its protein is CASSHDFFRMNTEAFF.

CDR3 loop: CASSSTGLAGGPVVLGEQFF. CDR3 DNA: TGCGCCAGCAGCTCGACCGGACTAGCGGGAGGGCCGGTTGTATTGGGTGAGCAGTTCTTC. The genes are TRBV5-1 and TRBJ2-1; 15 bases fit TRBD2. The ends lost 3 bases at V and 9 bases at J; junction bases unmatched: 19. The germline CDR1 and CDR2 sequences are SGHRS and YFSETQ. This CDR3 comprises 20 residues.

About this clone itself: Other DNA sequences within the sample encode an identical CDR3. The genes are TRBV29-1 and TRBJ1-2, with 9 positions matching TRBD1. CDR3 length: 11 residues. Germline V CDR1 and CDR2: SQVTM, ANQGSEA. V gave up 7 bases and J gave up 5 bases; unmatched junction bases: 2. CDR3 loop: CSAGQGYGYTF. The CDR3 coding sequence is TGCAGCGCAGGACAGGGGTATGGCTACACCTTC.